The 20 T cell receptor beta chains given below trace back to one sample, sequenced in a study of regulatory T cells in long-lasting Graves disease. Time point described: newly diagnosed GD, antithyroid drugs for less than 3 months. Preparation of the TCR library used RNA extracted from PBMCs. The authors built TCR beta libraries using iRepertoire HTBI primers and Arm-PCR of CDR3 regions. One entry per CDR3 protein, called by TCRdb with MiXCR from the multiplex PCR reads. There are 400,000 to 500,000 distinct CDR3 sequences in the sample; around 15% occur only once, and 20% to 25% lies in the top ten. These data were also reused for a study on T cells in Graves' hyperthyroidism and ophthalmopathy.

The sequencing here drew on peripheral blood mononuclear cells (PBMCs), taken at new diagnosis, from a patient treated with antithyroid drugs. The receptors originated from a woman between 18 and 30 years old with Graves disease.

The rearrangement joins TRBV19 to TRBJ2-1, with 7 bases matching TRBD2. The CDR3 consists of 14 residues. With 7 bases clipped from V and 6 bases from J, the junction kept 9 bases outside the gene matches. Looked up from germline, CDR1 is LNHDA and CDR2 is SQIVND (reference sequence). In DNA, the CDR3 is TGTGCCAGTACCCTCGCGGGAGTGGGCAATGAGCAGTTCTTC. Translating it yields CASTLAGVGNEQFF.

The chain links TRBV27 to TRBJ2-7; 7 nucleotides agree with TRBD1. J gave up 0 bases and V 2 bases, and 7 bases lay outside the gene matches. The CDR3 loop spans 16 amino acids. The germline V gene encodes CDR1 MNHEY and CDR2 SMNVEV (reference sequence). CDR3 DNA: TGTGCCAGCAGTTTAAGTCGACAGGGCCCCTCCTACGAGCAGTACTTC. Encoded protein: CASSLSRQGPSYEQYF.

The rearrangement links TRBV5-8 to TRBJ2-4; TRBD2 agrees at 11 bases. After removal of 3 bases from V and 13 bases from J, the junction contained 15 bases not matched to a gene. The V gene's germline CDR1 is SGHTS and CDR2 YDEGEE. The CDR3 consists of 16 residues. Here the CDR3 reads CASSSGLAGVLGEQYF. The CDR3 bases are TGTGCCAGCAGCTCCGGACTAGCGGGTGTACTGGGTGAGCAGTACTTC.

Concerning this clonotype: Since a much larger clone is just one base distant, this may be a read error. J is TRBJ2-7 and V is TRBV7-6, with TRBD1 identical over 9 bases. The CDR3 covers 16 residues. Germline V CDR1 and CDR2: SGHVS, FNYEAQ. CDR3 DNA: TGTGCCAGCAGCTTAGCGATCGTACAGGGGGCGGGGGAGCAGGACTTC. Its translation is CASSLAIVQGAGEQDF.

This clonotype appeared a few times. The chain uses TRBV7-3 and TRBJ1-3; 7 bases match TRBD1. With V trimmed by 6 bases and J by 1 base, 15 bases remained unmatched. The CDR3 has 18 amino acids. In germline, CDR1 is SGHTA, CDR2 FQGTGA. The CDR3 is CASRLQKPGQTSGNTIYF. The CDR3, as DNA: TGTGCCAGCAGATTACAGAAACCGGGACAGACTTCTGGAAACACCATATATTTT. Complete variable domain (other parts from reference TRBV7-3 and TRBJ1-3): GAGVSQTPSNKVTEKGKYVELRCDPISGHTALYWYRQSLGQGPEFLIYFQGTGAADDSGLPNDRFFAVRPEGSVSTLKIQRTERGDSAVYLCASRLQKPGQTSGNTIYFGEGSWLTVV.

The chain carries TRBV7-2 and TRBJ1-3; D gene uncertain. Germline CDR1 SGHTA, CDR2 FQGNSA. This CDR3 region has 13 residues. The V gene lost 2 bases and the J gene lost 7 bases, with 9 bases spanning the gap. Written as DNA, the CDR3 is TGTGCCAGCAGCTTACCCCCCTCCAACACCATATATTTT. This sequence encodes CASSLPPSNTIYF. Filled out from reference TRBV7-2 and TRBJ1-3, the complete variable domain reads GAGVSQSPSNKVTEKGKDVELRCDPISGHTALYWYRQSLGQGLEFLIYFQGNSAPDKSGLPSDRFSAERTGGSVSTLTIQRTQQEDSAVYLCASSLPPSNTIYFGEGSWLTVV.

This clonotype was found many times. Here the CDR3 reads CASSLKRQGARSYNEQFF. The DNA for the CDR3 is TGTGCCAGCAGCTTGAAGAGACAGGGGGCACGGTCCTACAATGAGCAGTTCTTC. This chain links TRBV11-2 with TRBJ2-1; 10 bases match TRBD1. V shed 3 bases and J 1 base; nucleotides not matched to a gene: 9. This CDR3 spans 18 amino acids. Germline lookup yields CDR1 SGHAT and CDR2 FQNNGV.

Many counts were recorded for this clonotype. The genes are TRBV20-1 and TRBJ2-1; D ambiguous. The CDR3 runs 13 residues. The germline gives CDR1 DFQATT, CDR2 SNEGSKA (reference sequence). The germline V and J ends were trimmed by 6 bases and 1 base, with 10 bases remaining between them. The CDR3 loop is CSAPERSYNEQFF. In DNA form, the CDR3 reads TGCAGTGCGCCCGAGAGGTCCTACAATGAGCAGTTCTTC.

This chain links TRBV7-8 with TRBJ1-1; TRBD1 matches at 7 bases. The CDR3 is made up of 19 amino acids. Trimming took 1 base from V and 6 from J; bases not matched to a gene: 20. The germline V gene has CDR1 SGHVS and CDR2 FQNEAQ. For the CDR3, the DNA is TGTGCCAGCAGCTTAGTGGGACAGAGTTTAGTAGGGGAGCGCGCTGAAGCTTTCTTT. Amino acid sequence: CASSLVGQSLVGERAEAFF.

This clonotype was seen many times. This chain connects TRBV24-1 to TRBJ2-1; TRBD2 agrees at 8 bases. V gave up 4 bases and J gave up 8 bases; unmatched junction bases: 9. CDR1 is KGHDR, CDR2 SFDVKD, per germline. The CDR3 sequence is 15 residues long. CDR3 nucleotides: TGTGCCACCAGTGAGGGGAGCGGGAGCATGTATGAGCAGTTCTTC. As protein: CATSEGSGSMYEQFF.

The chain is built from TRBV7-6 and TRBJ2-1, with D possibly being TRBD1 (5 bases). This CDR3 spans 13 amino acids. Trimming cost V 3 bases and J 7 bases, with 10 bases left between them. From germline, CDR1 is SGHVS and CDR2 FNYEAQ. As DNA, the CDR3 is TGTGCCAGCAGCTTGCAGGGCAGGAATGAGCAGTTCTTC. It yields the protein CASSLQGRNEQFF.

The J gene is TRBJ1-5, the V gene TRBV20-1, with a tentative D call TRBD1 (5 bases). The CDR3 loop spans 13 amino acids. Germline V gene lookup returns CDR1 DFQATT and CDR2 SNEGSKA (reference sequence). Deletions cut 4 bases from V and 4 bases from J, with 11 bases between. The CDR3: CSAIREPNQPQHF. In DNA form, the CDR3 reads TGCAGTGCTATCAGGGAGCCGAATCAGCCCCAGCATTTT.

Concerning this clonotype: A much bigger clone sits one base away, suggesting this may be a read error. This chain links TRBV18 with TRBJ2-7; 9 nucleotides line up with TRBD2. CDR3 size: 15 residues. V lost 3 bases to trimming and J lost 7 bases; unmatched junction nucleotides: 10. The germline V gene encodes CDR1 KGHSH and CDR2 LQKENI. The CDR3 DNA reads TGTGCCAGCTCACCTCCTCCCCTAGCGGGAAATGAGCAGTACTTC. This gives the protein CASSPPPLAGNEQYF.

The table lists this clonotype with many counts. The chain is built from TRBV12-3 or TRBV12-4 and TRBJ2-7, with D possibly TRBD2 on 6 matching bases. With 2 bases removed from V and 0 bases from J, the gap between germline ends came to 8 bases. The CDR3 covers 14 residues. The CDR3 is CASSLTSSSYEQYF. The DNA for the CDR3 is TGTGCCAGCAGTTTAACTAGCAGCTCCTACGAGCAGTACTTC.

The V call is TRBV2, the J call TRBJ2-1; TRBD2 aligns across 9 bases. CDR1 is SNHLY and CDR2 is FYNNEI in the germline V gene. The CDR3 sequence is 16 residues long. J was trimmed by 6 bases and V by 8 bases; bases with no gene match: 14. As DNA, the CDR3 is TGTGCCAGCGGGCGGGATTGGGCGGGAGGGAGCAATGAGCAGTTCTTC. Amino acids: CASGRDWAGGSNEQFF. Filled out from reference TRBV2 and TRBJ2-1, the complete variable domain reads EPEVTQTPSHQVTQMGQEVILRCVPISNHLYFYWYRQILGQKVEFLVSFYNNEISEKSEIFDDQFSVERPDGSNFTLKIRSTKLEDSAMYFCASGRDWAGGSNEQFFGPGTRLTVL.

The chain carries TRBV29-1 and TRBJ1-4; D gene unclear. This CDR3 contains 14 residues. V was trimmed by 3 bases and J by 0 bases, leaving 8 bases between them. Germline values: CDR1 SQVTM, CDR2 ANQGSEA. CDR3 nucleotides: TGCAGCGTTGAGGCTTTAGCAACTAATGAAAAACTGTTTTTT. It codes for CSVEALATNEKLFF.

This clonotype was detected a few times. The rearrangement uses TRBV4-1 and TRBJ2-6; weak D call: TRBD2 (5 bases). Trimming took 3 bases from V and 2 from J, leaving 11 bases between them. The CDR3 length is 16 residues. Germline CDR1 MGHRA, CDR2 YSYEKL. The CDR3 nucleotides are TGCGCCAGCAGCCAGGAGGTGAATGCTGGGGCCAACGTCCTGACTTTC. Residues: CASSQEVNAGANVLTF.

This clonotype was recorded many times. J is TRBJ2-1 and V is TRBV3-1; unclear D gene. The germline V and J ends were trimmed by 1 base and 11 bases, with 9 bases remaining between them. This CDR3 has 12 amino acids. In germline, CDR1 is LGHDT, CDR2 YNNKEL (reference sequence). CDR3: CASSQVTTQQFF. CDR3 bases: TGTGCCAGCAGCCAAGTAACGACCCAGCAGTTCTTC.

This clonotype was detected ten times or more. The gene calls are TRBV20-1 and TRBJ2-7; D is unresolved. CDR1 and CDR2 (germline): DFQATT, SNEGSKA (reference sequence). The CDR3 is made up of 13 amino acids. V lost 3 bases and J 3 bases, leaving 12 bases between the germline ends. CDR3 bases: TGCAGTGCTAGGTATACTCTACTCTACGAGCAGTACTTC. The encoded protein is CSARYTLLYEQYF.

CDR3 region: CSAKSGTLGDTQYF. The CDR3 DNA is TGCAGTGCTAAGAGCGGGACACTGGGAGATACGCAGTATTTT. The chain joins TRBV20-1 to TRBJ2-3; D possibly corresponds to TRBD2 (7 bases). CDR3 length: 14 residues. V lost 4 bases and J lost 5, with 16 bases in between. CDR1 is DFQATT and CDR2 is SNEGSKA in the germline V gene (reference sequence).